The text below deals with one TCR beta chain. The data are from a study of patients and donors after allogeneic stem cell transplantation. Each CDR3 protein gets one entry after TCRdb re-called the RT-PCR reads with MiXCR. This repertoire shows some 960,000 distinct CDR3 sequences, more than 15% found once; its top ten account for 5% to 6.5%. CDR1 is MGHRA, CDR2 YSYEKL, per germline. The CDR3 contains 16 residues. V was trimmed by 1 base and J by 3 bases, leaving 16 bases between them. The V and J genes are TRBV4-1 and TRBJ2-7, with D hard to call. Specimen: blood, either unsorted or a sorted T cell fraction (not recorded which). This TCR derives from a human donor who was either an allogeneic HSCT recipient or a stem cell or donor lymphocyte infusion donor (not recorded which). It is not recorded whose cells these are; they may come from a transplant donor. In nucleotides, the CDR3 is TGCGCCAGCAGCCAAGTGGTAGTGCAGGCCAACTACGAGCAGTACTTC. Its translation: CASSQVVVQANYEQYF.